Listed below are T cell receptor beta chains from one sample, sequenced in a study of blood T cell repertoires in COVID-19. Repertoires were generated with immunoSEQ multiplex PCR, while TCRdb's copy carries only in-frame clones and drops some. The data contain some 110,000 clones, approximately 80% of them seen just once; the ten biggest clones take up just under 7.5%. Sequencing was carried out using peripheral blood. Receptors originate from a man between 65 and 79 years old with active or convalescent COVID-19. Each CDR3 is given with its conserved first and last residue. D genes are given only for firm matches. Clone size is given for some rows only: seen once, a few or many times, or a class if the clone is expanded.

TRBV10-2	TRBJ2-7	TRBD2	.	TGCGCCAGCACGGCCCAGCGGGAGAGGGAGCAGTACTTC	CASTAQREREQYF
TRBV7-6	TRBJ2-2	.	.	TGTGCCAGCAGCAGAGGACAGACCACCGGGGAGCTGTTTTTT	CASSRGQTTGELFF
TRBV29-1	TRBJ1-2	TRBD1	.	TGCAGCGTTGAAGATCAGGGGACAGGGTTGGTCTATGGCTACACCTTC	CSVEDQGTGLVYGYTF
TRBV19	TRBJ1-2	TRBD1	.	TGTGCCAGTAGCCTTGGGGACAGACTTTCCTATGGCTACACCTTC	CASSLGDRLSYGYTF
TRBV10-2	TRBJ2-1	TRBD1	.	TGCGCCAGCAGTGAGTCCGGGACAGGGGGGAATAATGAGCAGTTCTTC	CASSESGTGGNNEQFF
TRBV4-1	TRBJ1-3	.	.	TGCGCCAGCAGCCCCCCCGGGACTGCTCTCTCTGGAAACACCATATATTTT	CASSPPGTALSGNTIYF
TRBV27	TRBJ2-3	.	.	TGTGCCAGCAGTTTATCCGGCACAGATACGCAGTATTTT	CASSLSGTDTQYF
TRBV28	TRBJ2-1	TRBD2	once	TGTGCCAGCATAGGGCAGCTAGCGGGAGGGAATGAGCAGTTCTTC	CASIGQLAGGNEQFF
TRBV28	TRBJ2-3	.	.	TGTGCCAGCAGTCTTCAGGCCACAGATACGCAGTATTTT	CASSLQATDTQYF
TRBV7-2	TRBJ2-7	.	.	TGTGCCAGCAGCTTAAGAACAGGAGGGAACTACGAGCAGTACTTC	CASSLRTGGNYEQYF
TRBV19	TRBJ1-5	.	.	TGTGCCAGTAGTATAATCGGTGAGGAGAATCAGCCCCAGCATTTT	CASSIIGEENQPQHF
TRBV28	TRBJ1-1	.	.	TGTGCCAGCAGTCCCGGGGGGCCTCCAGAAGCTTTCTTT	CASSPGGPPEAFF
TRBV19	TRBJ1-6	TRBD1	many	TGTGCCAGTAGTATAGGGGACAGGGGAGTGGGTTCACCCCTCCACTTT	CASSIGDRGVGSPLHF
TRBV2	TRBJ2-3	.	.	TGTGCCAGCAGTGAATCCGGGTGGGGCACAGATACGCAGTATTTT	CASSESGWGTDTQYF
TRBV18	TRBJ1-2	.	.	TGTGCCTCCCTCAGGTCCAGGGAGGACTATGGCTACACCTTC	CASLRSREDYGYTF
TRBV25-1	TRBJ1-5	.	.	TGTGCCAGCAGTGGGGGCGGGGGGCTCATTGGCAATCAGCCCCAGCATTTT	CASSGGGGLIGNQPQHF
TRBV11-3	TRBJ2-1	TRBD2	.	TGTGCCAGCAGCCGGCGGGGGGGCCTAGGCTCCTACAATGAGCAGTTCTTC	CASSRRGGLGSYNEQFF